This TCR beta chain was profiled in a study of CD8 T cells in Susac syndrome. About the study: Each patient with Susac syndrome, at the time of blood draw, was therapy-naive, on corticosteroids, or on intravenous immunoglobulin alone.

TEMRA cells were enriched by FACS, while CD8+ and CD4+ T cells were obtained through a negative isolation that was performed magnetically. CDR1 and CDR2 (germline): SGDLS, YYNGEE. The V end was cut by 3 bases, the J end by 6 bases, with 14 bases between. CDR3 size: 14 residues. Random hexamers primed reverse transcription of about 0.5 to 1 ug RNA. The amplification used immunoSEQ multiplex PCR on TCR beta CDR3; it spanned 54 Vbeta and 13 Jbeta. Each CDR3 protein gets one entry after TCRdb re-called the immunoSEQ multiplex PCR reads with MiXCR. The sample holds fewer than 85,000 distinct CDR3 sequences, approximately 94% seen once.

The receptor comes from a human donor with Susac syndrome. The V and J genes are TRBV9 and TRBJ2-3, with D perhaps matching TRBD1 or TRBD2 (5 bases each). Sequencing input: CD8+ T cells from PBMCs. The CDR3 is CASSGGNFDDTQYF. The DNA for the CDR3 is TGTGCCAGCAGCGGGGGGAACTTCGATGATACGCAGTATTTT.